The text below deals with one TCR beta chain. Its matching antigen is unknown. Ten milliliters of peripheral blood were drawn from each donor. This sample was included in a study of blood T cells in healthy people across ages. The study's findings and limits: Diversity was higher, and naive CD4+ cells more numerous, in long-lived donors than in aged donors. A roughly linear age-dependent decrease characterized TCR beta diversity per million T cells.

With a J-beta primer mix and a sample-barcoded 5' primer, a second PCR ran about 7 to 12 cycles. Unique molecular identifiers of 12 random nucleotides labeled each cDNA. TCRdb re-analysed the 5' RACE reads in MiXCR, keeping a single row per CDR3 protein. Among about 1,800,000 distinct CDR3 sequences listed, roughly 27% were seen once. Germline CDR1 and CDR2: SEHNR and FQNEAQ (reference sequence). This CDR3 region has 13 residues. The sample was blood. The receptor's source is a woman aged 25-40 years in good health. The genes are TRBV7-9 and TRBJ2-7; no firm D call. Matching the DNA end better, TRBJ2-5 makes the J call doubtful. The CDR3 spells CASRVPPEETQYF. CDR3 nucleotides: TGTGCCAGCAGGGTGCCCCCGGAAGAGACCCAGTACTTC.